This T cell receptor beta chain was recorded in a study of CD8 T cells in Susac syndrome. Germline V CDR1 and CDR2: MNHNS, SASEGT. The CDR3 spans 14 residues. With 4 bases clipped from V and 6 bases from J, the junction kept 8 bases outside the gene matches. TCR beta from blood CD8+ and CD4+ T cells was sequenced. The Susac syndrome patients fit the recently defined diagnostic criteria for definite or probable disease. Study findings and constraints: The peak of CD8+ clonal expansion in Susac was seen in TEMRA cells and active patients.

RNA in amounts of about 0.45 to 1 ug was reverse transcribed with random hexamers. Across 54 Vbeta and 13 Jbeta, immunoSEQ multiplex PCR amplified TCR beta CDR3. TCRdb re-called the immunoSEQ multiplex PCR reads through MiXCR, storing one row per CDR3 protein. The data hold roughly 100,000 distinct CDR3 sequences, with 95% to 97% observed a single time. Regarding this clonotype: Its antigen is still unknown.

This TCR came from a human donor with Susac syndrome. V and J are TRBV6-1 and TRBJ2-7, with 8 bases matching TRBD1. Sequencing was performed on CD8+ T cells from PBMCs. The CDR3 DNA is TGTGCCAGCAGTGGCGGACAGGGTAGGGCCGAGCAGTACTTC. Translating gives CASSGGQGRAEQYF.